Described below is a single T cell receptor beta chain sequence and its context. RNA was extracted with the RNeasy kit, and a quantity of about 0.45 to 1 ug was reverse transcribed using random hexamers. The amplification used immunoSEQ multiplex PCR on TCR beta CDR3; it spanned 54 Vbeta and 13 Jbeta. Each CDR3 protein gets one entry after TCRdb re-called the immunoSEQ multiplex PCR reads with MiXCR. The table has roughly 150,000 distinct CDR3 sequences, approximately 94% seen once. The record originates from a study of CD8 T cells in Susac syndrome. Those who served as multiple sclerosis controls were treatment-naive patients with stable or active relapsing-remitting disease. Negative isolation yielded CD4+ and CD8+ T cells, and FACS enriched TEMRA cells. The CDR3 consists of 15 residues. Germline CDR1 reads SGHDT; CDR2 reads YYEEEE. With 0 bases removed from V and 4 bases from J, the gap between germline ends came to 14 bases.

The chain is built from TRBV5-6 and TRBJ2-7; D is possibly TRBD1 (6 bases). The sequence was collected from a human donor with multiple sclerosis. The sample consisted of CD8+ T cells from PBMCs. This CDR3 is CASSLVLQGGYEQYF. The CDR3 DNA reads TGTGCCAGCAGCTTGGTCCTACAGGGTGGTTACGAGCAGTACTTC.